This T cell receptor (beta chain) originates from a study of T cell responses to AZD1222 COVID-19 vaccine. Study conclusions and caveats: Reportedly, nearly half the spike-specific TCRs target unmutated variant regions.

Data came from immunoSEQ multiplex PCR; TCRdb stores just in-frame clones and leaves some out. Among fewer than 100,000 clones listed, about 88% were seen once. Remarks on this clone: Its antigen is still unknown.

Specimen: peripheral blood, collected 28 days after the second AZD1222 dose. This TCR was sampled from an adult who received the AZD1222 COVID-19 vaccine.

The CDR3 is CASSHQEGTRGLYEQYF. CDR3 in DNA: TGTGCCAGCAGCCACCAAGAGGGTACTAGGGGGCTCTACGAGCAGTACTTC. The gene calls are TRBV14 and TRBJ2-7; 7 nucleotides agree with TRBD1. V shed 3 bases, J shed 3 bases, and the junction held 14 bases outside the gene matches. Per germline, CDR1 SGHDN and CDR2 FVKESK. This CDR3 is 17 amino acids long.